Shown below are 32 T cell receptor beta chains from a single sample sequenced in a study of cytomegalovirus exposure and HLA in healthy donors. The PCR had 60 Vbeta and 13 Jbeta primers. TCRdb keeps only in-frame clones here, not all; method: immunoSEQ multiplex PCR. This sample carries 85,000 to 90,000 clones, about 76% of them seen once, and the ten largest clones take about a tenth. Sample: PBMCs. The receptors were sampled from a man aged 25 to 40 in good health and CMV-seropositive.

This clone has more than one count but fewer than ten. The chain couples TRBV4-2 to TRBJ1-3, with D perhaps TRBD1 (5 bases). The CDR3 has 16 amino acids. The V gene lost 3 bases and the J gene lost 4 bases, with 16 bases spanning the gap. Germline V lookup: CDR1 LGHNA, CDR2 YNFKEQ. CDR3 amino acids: CASSQGSWTLGNTIYF. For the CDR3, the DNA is TGTGCCAGCAGCCAGGGATCCTGGACATTGGGAAACACCATATATTTT.

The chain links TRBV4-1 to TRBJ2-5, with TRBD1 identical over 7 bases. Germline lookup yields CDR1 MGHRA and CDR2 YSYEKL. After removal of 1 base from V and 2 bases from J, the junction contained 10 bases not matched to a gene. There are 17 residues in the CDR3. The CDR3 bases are TGCGCCAGCAGCCAAGGTCGTTGGACAGGCGAACAAGAGACCCAGTACTTC. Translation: CASSQGRWTGEQETQYF.

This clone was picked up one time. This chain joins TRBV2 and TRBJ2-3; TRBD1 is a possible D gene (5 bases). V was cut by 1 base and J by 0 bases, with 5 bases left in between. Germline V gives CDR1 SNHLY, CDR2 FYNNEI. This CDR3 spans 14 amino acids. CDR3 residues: CASSEEGSTDTQYF. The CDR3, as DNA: TGTGCCAGCAGTGAAGAGGGGAGCACAGATACGCAGTATTTT.

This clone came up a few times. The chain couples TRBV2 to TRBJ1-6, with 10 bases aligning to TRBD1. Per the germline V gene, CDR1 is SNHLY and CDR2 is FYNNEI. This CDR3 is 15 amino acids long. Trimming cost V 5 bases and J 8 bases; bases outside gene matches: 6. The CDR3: CASSRTGTGDSPLHF. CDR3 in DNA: TGTGCCAGCAGTCGAACCGGGACAGGGGATTCACCCCTCCACTTT.

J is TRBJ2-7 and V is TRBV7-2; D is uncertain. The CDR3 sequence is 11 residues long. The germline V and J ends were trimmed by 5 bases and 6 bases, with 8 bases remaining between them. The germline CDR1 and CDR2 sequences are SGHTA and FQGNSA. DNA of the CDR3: TGTGCCAGCAGCCCGAAGAGCGAGCAGTACTTC. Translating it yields CASSPKSEQYF.

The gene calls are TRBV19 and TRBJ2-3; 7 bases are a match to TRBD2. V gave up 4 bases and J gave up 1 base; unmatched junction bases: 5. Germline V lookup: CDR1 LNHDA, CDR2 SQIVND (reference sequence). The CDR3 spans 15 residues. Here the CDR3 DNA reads TGTGCCAGTAGTAGGGGGGGTCGAGGCACAGATACGCAGTATTTT. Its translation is CASSRGGRGTDTQYF.

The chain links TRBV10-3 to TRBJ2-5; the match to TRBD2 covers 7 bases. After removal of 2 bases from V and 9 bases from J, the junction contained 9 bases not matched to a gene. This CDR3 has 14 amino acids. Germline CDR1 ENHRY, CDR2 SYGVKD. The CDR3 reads CAISEAGVGEAQYF. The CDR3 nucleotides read TGTGCCATCAGTGAGGCGGGGGTTGGTGAGGCCCAGTACTTC.

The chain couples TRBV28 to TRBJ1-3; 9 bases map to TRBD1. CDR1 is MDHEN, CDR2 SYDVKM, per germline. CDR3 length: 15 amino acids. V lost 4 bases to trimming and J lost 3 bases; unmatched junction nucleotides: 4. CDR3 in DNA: TGTGCCAGCAGTTCCCCGACAGGGGGTGGAAACACCATATATTTT. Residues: CASSSPTGGGNTIYF.

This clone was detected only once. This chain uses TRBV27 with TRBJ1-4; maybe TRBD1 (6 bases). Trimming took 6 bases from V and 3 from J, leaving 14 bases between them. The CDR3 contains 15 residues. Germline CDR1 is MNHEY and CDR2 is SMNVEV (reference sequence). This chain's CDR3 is CASSSQGFPNEKLFF. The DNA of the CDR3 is TGTGCCAGCAGCTCCCAGGGGTTTCCTAATGAAAAACTGTTTTTT.

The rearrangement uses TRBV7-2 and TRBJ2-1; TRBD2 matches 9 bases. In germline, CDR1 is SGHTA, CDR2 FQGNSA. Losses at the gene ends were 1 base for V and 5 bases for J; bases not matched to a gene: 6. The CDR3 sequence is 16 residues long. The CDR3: CASSLELRGGHNEQFF. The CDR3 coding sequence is TGTGCCAGCAGCTTAGAGCTGCGGGGGGGCCACAATGAGCAGTTCTTC.

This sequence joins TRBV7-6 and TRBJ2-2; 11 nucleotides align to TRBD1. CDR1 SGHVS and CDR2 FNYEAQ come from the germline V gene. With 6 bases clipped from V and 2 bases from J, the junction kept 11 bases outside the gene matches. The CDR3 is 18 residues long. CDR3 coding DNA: TGTGCCAGCAGTTTTGATCCGGGACAGGGGGGAAACACCGGGGAGCTGTTTTTT. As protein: CASSFDPGQGGNTGELFF.

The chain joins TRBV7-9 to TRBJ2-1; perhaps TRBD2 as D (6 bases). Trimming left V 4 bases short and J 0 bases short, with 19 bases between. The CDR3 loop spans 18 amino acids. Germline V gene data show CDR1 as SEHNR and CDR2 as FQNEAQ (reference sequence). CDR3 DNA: TGTGCCAGCAGCTCGACCGGCGGCGGGGTCCACTCCTACAATGAGCAGTTCTTC. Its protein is CASSSTGGGVHSYNEQFF.

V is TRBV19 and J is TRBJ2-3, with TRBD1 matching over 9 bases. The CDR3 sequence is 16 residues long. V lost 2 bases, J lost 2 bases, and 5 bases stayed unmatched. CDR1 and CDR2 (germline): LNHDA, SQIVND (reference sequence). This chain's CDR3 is CASSITPQGATDTQYF. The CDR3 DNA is TGTGCCAGTAGTATAACCCCACAGGGGGCCACAGATACGCAGTATTTT.

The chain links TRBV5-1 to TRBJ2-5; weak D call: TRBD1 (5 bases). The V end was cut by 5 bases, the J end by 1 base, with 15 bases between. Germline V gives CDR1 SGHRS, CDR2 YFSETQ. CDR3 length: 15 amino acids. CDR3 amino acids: CASREQVPSQETQYF. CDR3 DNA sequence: TGCGCCAGCAGGGAACAGGTCCCCTCCCAAGAGACCCAGTACTTC. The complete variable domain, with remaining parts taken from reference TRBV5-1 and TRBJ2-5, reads KAGVTQTPRYLIKTRGQQVTLSCSPISGHRSVSWYQQTPGQGLQFLFEYFSETQRNKGNFPGRFSGRQFSNSRSEMNVSTLELGDSALYLCASREQVPSQETQYFGPGTRLLVL.

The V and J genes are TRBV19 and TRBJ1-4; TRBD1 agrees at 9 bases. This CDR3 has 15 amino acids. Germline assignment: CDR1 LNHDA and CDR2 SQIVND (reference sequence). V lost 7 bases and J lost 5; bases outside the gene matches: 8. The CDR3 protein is CASTTDRGWNEKLFF. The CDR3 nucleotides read TGTGCCAGTACCACGGACAGGGGATGGAATGAAAAACTGTTTTTT.

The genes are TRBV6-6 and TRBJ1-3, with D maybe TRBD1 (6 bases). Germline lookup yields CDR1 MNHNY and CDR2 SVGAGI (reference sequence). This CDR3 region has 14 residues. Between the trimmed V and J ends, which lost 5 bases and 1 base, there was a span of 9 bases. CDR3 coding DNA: TGTGCCAGCAGTAACAGGGATTCTGGAAACACCATATATTTT. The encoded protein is CASSNRDSGNTIYF.

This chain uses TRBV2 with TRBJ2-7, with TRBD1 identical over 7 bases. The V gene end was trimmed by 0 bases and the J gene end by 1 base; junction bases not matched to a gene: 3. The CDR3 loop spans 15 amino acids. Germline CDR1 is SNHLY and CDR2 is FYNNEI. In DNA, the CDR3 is TGTGCCAGCAGTGAAGCGACAGGGCGATCCTACGAGCAGTACTTC. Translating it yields CASSEATGRSYEQYF.

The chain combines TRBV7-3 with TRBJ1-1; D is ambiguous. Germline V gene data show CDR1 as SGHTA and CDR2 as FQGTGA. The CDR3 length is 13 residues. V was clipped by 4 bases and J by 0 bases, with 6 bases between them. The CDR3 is CASSSLMNTEAFF. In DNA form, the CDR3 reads TGTGCCAGCAGCTCCTTAATGAACACTGAAGCTTTCTTT.

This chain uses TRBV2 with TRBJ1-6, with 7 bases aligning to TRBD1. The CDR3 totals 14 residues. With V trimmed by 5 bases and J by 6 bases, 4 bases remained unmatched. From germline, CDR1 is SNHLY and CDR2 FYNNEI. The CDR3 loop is CASSRDSPNSPLHF. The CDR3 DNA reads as TGTGCCAGCAGTAGGGACAGCCCTAATTCACCCCTCCACTTT.

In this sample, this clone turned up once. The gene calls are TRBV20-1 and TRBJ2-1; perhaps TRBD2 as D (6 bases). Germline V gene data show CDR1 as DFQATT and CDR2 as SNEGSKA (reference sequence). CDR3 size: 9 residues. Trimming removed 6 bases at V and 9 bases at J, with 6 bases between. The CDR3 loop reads CSAGGEQFF. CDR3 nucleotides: TGCAGTGCCGGGGGTGAGCAGTTCTTC.

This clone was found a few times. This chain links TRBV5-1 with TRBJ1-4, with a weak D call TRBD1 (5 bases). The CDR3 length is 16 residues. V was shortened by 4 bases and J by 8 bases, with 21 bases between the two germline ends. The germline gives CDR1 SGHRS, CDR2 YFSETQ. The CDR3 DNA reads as TGCGCCAGCAGCCACGGCTCGGGGGGACCGGGGGAAAAACTGTTTTTT. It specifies CASSHGSGGPGEKLFF.

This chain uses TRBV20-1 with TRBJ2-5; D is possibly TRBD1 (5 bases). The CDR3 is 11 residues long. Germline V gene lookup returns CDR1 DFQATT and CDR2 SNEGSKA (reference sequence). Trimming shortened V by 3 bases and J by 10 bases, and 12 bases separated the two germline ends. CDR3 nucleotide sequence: TGCAGTGCTAGGATTGGGGCAGGCCAGTACTTC. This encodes CSARIGAGQYF.

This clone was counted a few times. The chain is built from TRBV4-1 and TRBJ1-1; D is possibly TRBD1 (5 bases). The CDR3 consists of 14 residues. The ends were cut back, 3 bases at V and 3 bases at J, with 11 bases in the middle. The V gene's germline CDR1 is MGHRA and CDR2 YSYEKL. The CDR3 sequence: CASSHGGEYTEAFF. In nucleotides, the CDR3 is TGCGCCAGCAGCCACGGAGGGGAATACACTGAAGCTTTCTTT.

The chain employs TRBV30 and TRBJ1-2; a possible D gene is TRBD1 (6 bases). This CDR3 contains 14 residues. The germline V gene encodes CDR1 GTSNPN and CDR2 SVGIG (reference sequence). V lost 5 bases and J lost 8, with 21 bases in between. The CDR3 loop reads CAWWSLTGLGGYTF. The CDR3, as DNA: TGTGCCTGGTGGAGCCTTACAGGGCTAGGGGGCTACACCTTC. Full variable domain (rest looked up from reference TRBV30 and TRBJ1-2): SQTIHQWPATLVQPVGSPLSLECTVEGTSNPNLYWYRQAAGRGLQLLFYSVGIGQISSEVPQNLSASRPQDRQFILSSKKLLLSDSGFYLCAWWSLTGLGGYTFGSGTRLTVV.

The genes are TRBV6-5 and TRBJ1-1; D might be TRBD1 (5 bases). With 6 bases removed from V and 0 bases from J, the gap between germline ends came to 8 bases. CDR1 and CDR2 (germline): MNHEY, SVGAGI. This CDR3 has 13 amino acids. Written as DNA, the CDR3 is TGTGCCAGCAGCCTGACAGTGAACACTGAAGCTTTCTTT. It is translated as CASSLTVNTEAFF.

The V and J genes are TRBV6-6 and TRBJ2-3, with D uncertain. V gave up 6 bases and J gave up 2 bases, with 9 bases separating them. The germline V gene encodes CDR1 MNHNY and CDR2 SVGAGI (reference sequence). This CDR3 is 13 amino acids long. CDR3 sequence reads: CASSYATTDTQYF. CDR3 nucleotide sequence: TGTGCCAGCAGCTACGCTACCACAGATACGCAGTATTTT.

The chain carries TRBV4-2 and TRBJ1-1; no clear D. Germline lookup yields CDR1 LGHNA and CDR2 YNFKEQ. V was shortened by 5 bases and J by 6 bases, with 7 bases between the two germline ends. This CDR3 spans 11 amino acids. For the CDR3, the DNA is TGTGCCAGCAGCTCACAGTCTGAAGCTTTCTTT. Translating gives CASSSQSEAFF.

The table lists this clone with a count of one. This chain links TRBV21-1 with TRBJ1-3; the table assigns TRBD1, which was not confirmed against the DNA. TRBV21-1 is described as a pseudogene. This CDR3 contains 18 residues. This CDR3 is CASSDFTGTGGSGNTIYF. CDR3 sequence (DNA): TGTGCCAGCAGCGACTTTACCGGGACAGGGGGCTCTGGAAACACCATATATTTT.

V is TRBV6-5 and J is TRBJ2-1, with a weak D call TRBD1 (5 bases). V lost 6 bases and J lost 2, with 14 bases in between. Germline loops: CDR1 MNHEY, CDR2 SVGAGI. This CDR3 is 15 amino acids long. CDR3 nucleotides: TGTGCCAGCAGCCCACCGAAGGGGACCTACAATGAGCAGTTCTTC. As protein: CASSPPKGTYNEQFF.

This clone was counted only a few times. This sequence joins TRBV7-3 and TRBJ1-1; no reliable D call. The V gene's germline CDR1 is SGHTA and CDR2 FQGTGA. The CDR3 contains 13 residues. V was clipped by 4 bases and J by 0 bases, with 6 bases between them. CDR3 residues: CASSSSMNTEAFF. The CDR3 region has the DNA TGTGCCAGCAGCTCGAGTATGAACACTGAAGCTTTCTTT.

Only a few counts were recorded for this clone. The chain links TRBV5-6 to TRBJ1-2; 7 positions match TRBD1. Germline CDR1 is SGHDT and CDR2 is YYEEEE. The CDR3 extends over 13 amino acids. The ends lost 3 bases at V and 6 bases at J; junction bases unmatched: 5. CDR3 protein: CASSSYRGHGYTF. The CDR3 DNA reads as TGTGCCAGCAGCTCATACAGGGGCCATGGCTACACCTTC. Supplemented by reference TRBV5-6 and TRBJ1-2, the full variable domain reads DAGVTQSPTHLIKTRGQQVTLRCSPKSGHDTVSWYQQALGQGPQFIFQYYEEEERQRGNFPDRFSGHQFPNYSSELNVNALLLGDSALYLCASSSYRGHGYTFGSGTRLTVV.

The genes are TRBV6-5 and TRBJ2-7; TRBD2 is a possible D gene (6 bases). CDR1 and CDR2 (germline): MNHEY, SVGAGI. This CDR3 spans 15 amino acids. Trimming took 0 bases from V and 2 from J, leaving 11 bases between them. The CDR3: CASSYSDGRAYEQYF. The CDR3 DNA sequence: TGTGCCAGCAGTTACTCGGACGGGAGAGCCTACGAGCAGTACTTC.